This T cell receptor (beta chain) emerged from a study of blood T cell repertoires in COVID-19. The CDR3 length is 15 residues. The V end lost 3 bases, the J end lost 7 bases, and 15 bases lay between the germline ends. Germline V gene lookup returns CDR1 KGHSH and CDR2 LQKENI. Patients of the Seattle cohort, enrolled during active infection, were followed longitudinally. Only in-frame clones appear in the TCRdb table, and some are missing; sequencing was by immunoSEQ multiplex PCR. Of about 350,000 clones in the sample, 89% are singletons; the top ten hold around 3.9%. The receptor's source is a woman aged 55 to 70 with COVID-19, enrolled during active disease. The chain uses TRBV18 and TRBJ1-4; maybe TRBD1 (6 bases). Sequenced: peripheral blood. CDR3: CASSPHQGSSEKLFF. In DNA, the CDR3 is TGTGCCAGCTCACCCCACCAGGGGAGCAGTGAAAAACTGTTTTTT.